One and the same sample provided the 8 T cell receptor beta chains below, sequenced in a study of cytotoxic CD8 clonotypes in ibrutinib-treated CLL. Produced via immunoSEQ multiplex PCR; TCRdb's table is partial and in-frame only. The table shows 150,000 to 200,000 clones, with around nine tenths occurring only once. Here the sequenced sample was PBMCs, taken at disease progression, from a patient treated with ibrutinib. The source is a human donor with chronic lymphocytic leukemia.

This sequence joins TRBV2 and TRBJ1-1; D remains unclear. Germline V gene sequence: CDR1 SNHLY, CDR2 FYNNEI. This CDR3 is 14 amino acids long. Trimming stripped 4 bases from V and 1 base from J, with 10 bases between. The CDR3 region has the DNA TGTGCCAGCAGTGTAGGAGGAAGGAACACTGAAGCTTTCTTT. Protein product: CASSVGGRNTEAFF.

The CDR3 nucleotides are TGCGCCAGCAGCCTTCCCGGCTCCCCGGATGAAGCTTTCTTT. Its translation: CASSLPGSPDEAFF. The J gene is TRBJ1-1, the V gene TRBV5-1; no firm D call. CDR3 length: 14 amino acids. From germline, CDR1 is SGHRS and CDR2 YFSETQ. Deletions cut 4 bases from V and 7 bases from J, with 17 bases between.

The V and J genes are TRBV14 and TRBJ2-4; either TRBD1 or TRBD2 may supply D (5 bases each). The germline V gene has CDR1 SGHDN and CDR2 FVKESK. This CDR3 is built from 19 residues. V lost 0 bases to trimming and J lost 1 base, with 19 bases between them. CDR3 amino acids: CASSQEQIPGWGAKNIQYF. Written as DNA, the CDR3 is TGTGCCAGCAGCCAAGAACAGATACCGGGGTGGGGCGCCAAAAACATTCAGTACTTC. Full variable domain (missing parts from reference TRBV14 and TRBJ2-4): EAGVTQFPSHSVIEKGQTVTLRCDPISGHDNLYWYRRVMGKEIKFLLHFVKESKQDESGMPNNRFLAERTGGTYSTLKVQPAELEDSGVYFCASSQEQIPGWGAKNIQYFGAGTRLSVL.

This clone was seen more than once but under ten times. The CDR3 DNA reads as TGCAGCGCTGTTCGGGGGTATCAAAACATTCAGTACTTC. It specifies CSAVRGYQNIQYF. The chain joins TRBV29-1 to TRBJ2-4, with D possibly matching TRBD2 (6 bases). CDR3 size: 13 residues. The germline V and J ends were trimmed by 7 bases and 5 bases, with 15 bases remaining between them. Germline assignment: CDR1 SQVTM and CDR2 ANQGSEA.

The chain uses TRBV5-4 and TRBJ2-2; 9 nucleotides align to TRBD2. V was pared by 4 bases and J by 2 bases, with 6 bases of the junction left unmatched. CDR1 and CDR2 from the germline V gene are SGHNT and YYREEE (reference sequence). This CDR3 is 16 amino acids long. The CDR3 DNA reads as TGTGCCAGCAGCCCGGGACTAGCTGAAAACACCGGGGAGCTGTTTTTT. Its translation is CASSPGLAENTGELFF.

V usage is TRBV6-5 and J usage is TRBJ1-5, with D tentatively TRBD1 (6 bases). The V end lost 4 bases, the J end lost 7 bases, and 14 bases lay between the germline ends. Germline lookup yields CDR1 MNHEY and CDR2 SVGAGI. The CDR3 contains 14 residues. CDR3 protein: CASSSVYREQPQHF. The CDR3 DNA reads TGTGCCAGCAGTTCCGTCTACAGGGAACAGCCCCAGCATTTT.

The chain joins TRBV7-2 to TRBJ2-6; D is undetermined. The CDR3 spans 15 residues. Germline loops: CDR1 SGHTA, CDR2 FQGNSA. The ends were cut back, 3 bases at V and 0 bases at J, with 6 bases in the middle. DNA for the CDR3: TGTGCCAGCAGCTTCCAGAACTCTGGGGCCAACGTCCTGACTTTC. It yields the protein CASSFQNSGANVLTF.

The chain employs TRBV11-2 and TRBJ2-1; D unresolved. Per germline, CDR1 SGHAT and CDR2 FQNNGV. The CDR3 is 10 amino acids. V lost 2 bases and J lost 9, with 2 bases in between. The CDR3 DNA reads TGTGCCAGCAGCTTAACTGAGCAGTTCTTC. This translates into CASSLTEQFF.